These T cell receptor beta chains were read from a single sample in a study of cytomegalovirus exposure and HLA in healthy donors. TCRdb's copy holds only in-frame clones and misses some; the assay was immunoSEQ multiplex PCR. The repertoire holds some 130,000 clones, with 65% to 90% as singletons. The sequencing sample was made of PBMCs. All receptors come from a man aged 18 to 30 in good health and CMV-seronegative. The CDR3 runs from the conserved cysteine through the conserved F or W. A D gene is named only where the DNA matches it firmly. Some rows have no size entry. The others give once, few or many, or a class for an expanded clone.

>once|TRBV4-1|-|TRBJ1-3
TGCGCCAGCAGCCAAGAGGCCCAGGGTCTTTTATCCATTTCTGGAAACACCATATATTTT
CASSQEAQGLLSISGNTIYF
>once|TRBV18|-|TRBJ2-5
TGTGCCAGCTCCCCGACAGTACTCTACGAGAGGACCCAGTACTTC
CASSPTVLYERTQYF
>-|TRBV6-5|-|TRBJ2-7
TGTGCCAGCAGTACCAGCTACGAGCAGTACTTC
CASSTSYEQYF
>-|TRBV10-1|TRBD1|TRBJ2-5
TGCGCCAGCAGTGAGGACAGGGCGCCTTACCGAGAGACCCAGTACTTC
CASSEDRAPYRETQYF
>-|TRBV18|TRBD1|TRBJ2-2
TGTGCCAGCTCACCGGTCTCCGGACAGGGGTCGGGCACCGGGGAGCTGTTTTTT
CASSPVSGQGSGTGELFF
>-|TRBV14|TRBD1|TRBJ2-7
TGTGCCAGCAGCCACTCGGGACAGCCCTACGAGCAGTACTTC
CASSHSGQPYEQYF
>-|TRBV28|TRBD1|TRBJ1-2
TGTGCCAGCAGTTTATTATCCCAGGGGGAGGACTACACCTTC
CASSLLSQGEDYTF
>-|TRBV30|-|TRBJ2-7
TGTGCCTGGAGCCTTGGACAGGAGCAGTACTTC
CAWSLGQEQYF
>few|TRBV15|TRBD1|TRBJ1-5
TGTGCCACCAGCAGGGGGGGTGGGGACAGGGAGTCCATGCAGCCCCAGCATTTT
CATSRGGGDRESMQPQHF
>-|TRBV30|TRBD1|TRBJ1-6
TGTGCCTGGACGACAGGGCTCAATCAGGGTTCACCCCTCCACTTT
CAWTTGLNQGSPLHF
>-|TRBV4-3|TRBD1|TRBJ1-6
TGCGCCAGCAGCCAAGATGGTACAGGGGTAAATTCACCCCTCCACTTT
CASSQDGTGVNSPLHF
>-|TRBV27|-|TRBJ2-3
TGTGCCAGCAGTCTCCCGCAGGAAGATACACAGTATTTT
CASSLPQEDTQYF
>few|TRBV6-5|-|TRBJ2-1
TGTGCCAGCGGTGAGGGGGAACACAATGAGCAGTTCTTC
CASGEGEHNEQFF
>-|TRBV27|TRBD1|TRBJ1-2
TGTGCCAGCAGACGACAGGGGAGTAACTATGGCTACACCTTC
CASRRQGSNYGYTF
>-|TRBV9|-|TRBJ2-6
TGTGCCAGCAGCACAAGAGACAGCTCCTCTGGGGCCAACGTCCTGACTTTC
CASSTRDSSSGANVLTF
>-|TRBV7-9|-|TRBJ2-7
TGTGCCAGCAGCTTAGTTCCGACAGTATACTACGAGCAGTACTTC
CASSLVPTVYYEQYF
>-|TRBV4-3|TRBD1|TRBJ1-1
TGCGCCAGCAGCCGAGGGACAGGGAGGGGCACTGAAGCTTTCTTT
CASSRGTGRGTEAFF
>-|TRBV7-9|-|TRBJ1-3
TGTGCCAGCAGCCAGTCAGGAAACACCATATATTTT
CASSQSGNTIYF
>-|TRBV5-5|TRBD1|TRBJ2-2
TGTGCCAGCAGCTCGACAGGGTTGGTGGACACCGGGGAGCTGTTTTTT
CASSSTGLVDTGELFF
>-|TRBV27|-|TRBJ2-4
TGTGCCAGCAGTTTATCGCCATTAGGGGGGGGGACGCAATACGCCATTCAGTACTTC
CASSLSPLGGGTQYAIQYF
>-|TRBV4-1|-|TRBJ1-1
TGCGCCAGCAGCCCTCCCTTCTTCGCTGGGGGAGGGACTGAAGCTTTCTTT
CASSPPFFAGGGTEAFF
>-|TRBV6-4|-|TRBJ1-2
TGTGCCAGCAGACCAACCGGACAGTCAGGTGGCTACACCTTC
CASRPTGQSGGYTF
>-|TRBV14|-|TRBJ2-6
TGTGCCAGCAGCCAAGATCCTTGGAGCTCTGGGGCCAACGTCCTGACTTTC
CASSQDPWSSGANVLTF
>-|TRBV27|-|TRBJ1-5
TGTGCCAGCAGCCTCATGAGAGGGGGATCTAGCAATCAGCCCCAGCATTTT
CASSLMRGGSSNQPQHF
>-|TRBV4-3|-|TRBJ1-6
TGCGCCAGCAGCCAAGACCCAGGGTCGGATTCACCCCTCCACTTT
CASSQDPGSDSPLHF
>-|TRBV4-3|-|TRBJ1-2
TGCGCCAGCAGCCAAGAGGCCGGGGTAGGTGGCTACACCTTC
CASSQEAGVGGYTF
>-|TRBV19|-|TRBJ2-1
TGTGCCAGTAGCCCAGGGGGGAGGGAGCAGTTCTTC
CASSPGGREQFF
>-|TRBV27|-|TRBJ1-5
TGTGCCAGCAGTTTGTTAGGGGGCAATCAGCCCCAGCATTTT
CASSLLGGNQPQHF
>-|TRBV5-1|-|TRBJ1-2
TGCGCCAGCACCCCGTCCGGTACACAGAACCACTATGGCTACACCTTC
CASTPSGTQNHYGYTF
>-|TRBV5-1|-|TRBJ2-1
TGCGCCAGCAGCTTGGGCCAGGGAGGCGGGGTGAATGAGCAGTTCTTC
CASSLGQGGGVNEQFF
>once|TRBV4-1|-|TRBJ2-7
TGCGCCAGCAGCCAAGAGTCCCAGGGGAGCTCCTACGAGCAGTACTTC
CASSQESQGSSYEQYF
>-|TRBV9|TRBD2|TRBJ2-7
TGTGCCAGCAGCGTCGGAGCGGGGGGGCCTTCCTACGAGCAGTACTTC
CASSVGAGGPSYEQYF
>-|TRBV5-4|TRBD1|TRBJ1-5
TGTGCCAGCAGCTTGGGGACAGGGGCGAATCAGCCCCAGCATTTT
CASSLGTGANQPQHF
>few|TRBV4-2|-|TRBJ1-4
TGTGCCAGCAGCCAGTCTCGACGGGAAAATGAAAAACTGTTTTTT
CASSQSRRENEKLFF
>few|TRBV27|-|TRBJ2-1
TGTGCCAGCAGTTTATACTCATACAATGAGCAGTTCTTC
CASSLYSYNEQFF
>-|TRBV7-2|TRBD2|TRBJ2-5
TGTGCCAGCAGCTTAGTAGGACTAGCGGGGAAAGAGACCCAGTACTTC
CASSLVGLAGKETQYF
>once|TRBV9|-|TRBJ1-2
TGTGCCAGCAGCGTAAAGATTGGTCGTGAGGACTATGGCTACACCTTC
CASSVKIGREDYGYTF
>-|TRBV18|-|TRBJ2-7
TGTGCCAGCTCACAAACGGTGGAGCAGTACTTC
CASSQTVEQYF
>-|TRBV27|TRBD1|TRBJ1-2
TGTGCCAGCAGTGTGGTGGGAAGGGGGCTCGATGGCTACACCTTC
CASSVVGRGLDGYTF
>-|TRBV4-1|-|TRBJ2-6
TGCGCCAGCAGCCCGAGGGGGAACAAACGCTCTGGGGCCAACGTCCTGACTTTC
CASSPRGNKRSGANVLTF
>few|TRBV6-5|TRBD1|TRBJ1-3
TGTGCCAGCAGTTACCAGGGGGAGAGCTCTGGAAACACCATATATTTT
CASSYQGESSGNTIYF
>-|TRBV7-8|-|TRBJ2-6
TGTGCCAGCAGCCGGAGCCGGGTTGGGGCCAACGTCCTGACTTTC
CASSRSRVGANVLTF
>-|TRBV11-2|-|TRBJ2-7
TGTGCCAGCAGCTCACTGACAGGTAACGACGAGCAGTACTTC
CASSSLTGNDEQYF
>once|TRBV28|TRBD1|TRBJ1-1
TGTGCCAGCAGCTTGCGACCGGGACAGGGGGTCCGGACTGAAGCTTTCTTT
CASSLRPGQGVRTEAFF
>-|TRBV9|TRBD1|TRBJ1-4
TGTGCCAGCAGCGCGACACCCGGGACAGGGAAGGAAAAACTGTTTTTT
CASSATPGTGKEKLFF
>-|TRBV6-4|TRBD1|TRBJ1-1
TGTGCCAGCAGCGTTGACAGGGCCACTGAAGCTTTCTTT
CASSVDRATEAFF
>-|TRBV4-3|-|TRBJ2-7
TGCGCCAGCAGCCAAGAAAGACGGGGGGCCCTCGAGCAGTACTTC
CASSQERRGALEQYF
>-|TRBV7-9|TRBD1|TRBJ1-2
TGTGCCAGCAGCTCACAGGGGGACTATGGCTACACCTTC
CASSSQGDYGYTF
>-|TRBV6-1|-|TRBJ1-1
TGTGCCACCGAACACCCACGGGATGGCACTGAATCTTTCTTT
CATEHPRDGTESFF
>once|TRBV6-5|-|TRBJ2-7
TGTGCCAGCTCGGGGGCCTACGAGCAGTACTTC
CASSGAYEQYF
>-|TRBV6-4|TRBD2|TRBJ2-3
TGTGCCAGCAGTGTTCGCGGGCTTCGCGGGGGGGCACTTACAGATACGCAGTATTTT
CASSVRGLRGGALTDTQYF
>-|TRBV18|-|TRBJ2-2
TGTGCCAGCTCACCATTGGCCACCGGGGAGCTGTTTTTT
CASSPLATGELFF
>-|TRBV11-2|-|TRBJ2-5
TGTGCCAGCAGCTCCCAGGGAAGGGAGACCCAGTACTTC
CASSSQGRETQYF
>-|TRBV9|-|TRBJ1-4
TGTGCCAGCAGCGAGAGGGGGAGAACTAATGAAAAACTGTTTTTT
CASSERGRTNEKLFF
>few|TRBV9|TRBD1|TRBJ1-3
TGTGCCACGGGACAGGGCGTTTCTGGAAACACCATATATTTT
CATGQGVSGNTIYF